The clone carrying this TCR beta chain was observed a single time. This record comes from a study of cytotoxic CD8 clonotypes in ibrutinib-treated CLL. Only in-frame clones appear in the TCRdb table, and some are missing; sequencing was by immunoSEQ multiplex PCR. The data show 30,000 or so clones, roughly 57% seen once. V lost 1 base, J lost 8 bases, and 11 bases lay in between. Germline CDR1 and CDR2: SGHTA and FQGNSA. The CDR3 covers 13 residues. This TCR derives from a human donor with chronic lymphocytic leukemia. This specimen consisted of PBMCs, obtained before ibrutinib treatment. The chain employs TRBV7-2 and TRBJ1-2; possible D gene TRBD1, 5 bases. The CDR3 DNA is TGTGCCAGCAGCTTAGGAGGGGTGGGCGGCTACACCTTC. It encodes CASSLGGVGGYTF.